This TCR beta chain was captured by sequencing in a study of CD8 T cells in ankylosing spondylitis. For TCR beta, libraries came from quantitative 5'-RACE with molecular barcodes. TCRdb recomputed calls from the 5' RACE reads with MiXCR, one row per CDR3 protein. The sample comprises 200,000 or so distinct CDR3 sequences, about 18% of which are singletons, and more than 3.5% rests with the top ten. Study results and caveats: Researchers reportedly found disease-linked clones significantly enriched in matched ankylosing spondylitis synovial fluid. Earlier literature documents some of the motif variants in reactive arthritis synovial fluid and blood. Disease-linked clones were CD8+ and relatively rare in peripheral blood.

There are 13 residues in the CDR3. Germline V gene data show CDR1 as LGHDT and CDR2 as YNNKEL (reference sequence). V dropped 3 bases and J dropped 5 bases, with 9 bases sitting between them. This clonotype was detected many times. The antigen is not known. The specimen was blood, either unsorted or a sorted T cell fraction (not recorded which). This TCR was sampled from a male donor aged 10-29 years with ankylosing spondylitis or in good health (not recorded which). The chain links TRBV3-1 to TRBJ2-3, with D tentatively TRBD2 (6 bases). CDR3 region: CASSHRGGDTQYF. The CDR3 region has the DNA TGTGCCAGCAGCCATAGGGGAGGAGATACGCAGTATTTT.